This passage covers 3 T cell receptor beta chains from one sample sequenced in a study of blood T cell repertoires in COVID-19. The table came from immunoSEQ multiplex PCR; TCRdb's copy has only in-frame clones and leaves some out. The sample records about 180,000 clones, around four fifths being singletons. The sample comprised PBMCs or T cells enriched from blood (not recorded which). Source of these receptors: a woman aged 45-59 years who had recovered from COVID-19.

The rearrangement links TRBV5-1 to TRBJ2-2, with 11 bases lining up with TRBD2. V lost 5 bases to trimming and J lost 4 bases; unmatched junction nucleotides: 10. Germline V gene lookup returns CDR1 SGHRS and CDR2 YFSETQ. This CDR3 spans 17 amino acids. CDR3 protein: CASSPQPGLAATGELFF. The DNA of the CDR3 is TGCGCCAGCAGTCCCCAACCGGGACTAGCGGCCACCGGGGAGCTGTTTTTT.

CDR3 bases: TGTGCCAGCAGTCGCCGGGGATCTGCTAACTATGGCTACACCTTC. Its protein product is CASSRRGSANYGYTF. The rearrangement links TRBV28 to TRBJ1-2; D gene unclear. The germline V gene encodes CDR1 MDHEN and CDR2 SYDVKM. CDR3 length: 15 amino acids. V gave up 5 bases and J gave up 0 bases, with 13 bases separating them.

The V call is TRBV24-1, the J call TRBJ1-1; maybe TRBD1 (5 bases). The V end lost 5 bases, the J end lost 5 bases, and 8 bases lay between the germline ends. Germline values: CDR1 KGHDR, CDR2 SFDVKD. The CDR3 is 12 residues long. Here the CDR3 DNA reads TGTGCCACCAGTGCCGGGGGTACTGAAGCTTTCTTT. Translating it yields CATSAGGTEAFF.